The TCR beta chain under discussion was sequenced for a study of blood T cell repertoires in COVID-19. Overall study context: Donors in the United States, Italy and Spain gave samples during acute or convalescent COVID-19. PBMCs, B-cell-depleted T cells, or T cells provided the cDNA or gDNA that made up the material.

How the authors handled the data: Reference gene primers were amplified, and this amplification served to estimate nucleated cell counts. The protocol was immunoSEQ multiplex PCR, while the TCRdb copy is restricted to in-frame clones and leaves out a portion. V and J calls and clone size come straight from that table; D and trimming were deduced from the DNA. In the table there are under 350,000 clones, around nine tenths of which are singletons. Seattle enrolled patients during active infection and tracked them longitudinally. This CDR3 region has 15 residues. V dropped 7 bases and J dropped 4 bases, with 19 bases sitting between them. CDR1 is MNHEY, CDR2 SMNVEV, per germline (reference sequence). In this sample, this clone turned up once.

This sequence originates from a woman aged 25 to 39 with COVID-19, enrolled during active disease. J is TRBJ2-5 and V is TRBV27, with D possibly being TRBD2 (5 bases). Sequences were obtained from peripheral blood. CDR3 sequence reads: CASKTRFRGIETQYF. CDR3 DNA: TGTGCCAGCAAAACGAGGTTTCGGGGTATAGAGACCCAGTACTTC.